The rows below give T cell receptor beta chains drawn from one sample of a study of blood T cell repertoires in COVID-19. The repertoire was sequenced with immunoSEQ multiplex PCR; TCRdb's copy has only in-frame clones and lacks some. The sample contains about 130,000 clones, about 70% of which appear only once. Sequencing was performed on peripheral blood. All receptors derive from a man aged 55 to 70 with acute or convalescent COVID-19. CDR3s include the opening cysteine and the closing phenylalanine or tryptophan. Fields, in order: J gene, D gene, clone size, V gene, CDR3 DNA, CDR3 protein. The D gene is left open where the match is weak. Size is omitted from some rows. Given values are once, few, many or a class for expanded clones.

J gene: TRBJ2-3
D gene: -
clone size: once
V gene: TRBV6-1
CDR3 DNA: TGTGCCAGCAGTTGGCGAGGAGGGGGCAAAGATACGCAGTATTTT
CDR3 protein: CASSWRGGGKDTQYF

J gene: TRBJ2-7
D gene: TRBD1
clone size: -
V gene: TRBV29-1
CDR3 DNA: TGCAGCGTTGAAAAGCGGGACAGGGTCTACGAGCAGTACTTC
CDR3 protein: CSVEKRDRVYEQYF

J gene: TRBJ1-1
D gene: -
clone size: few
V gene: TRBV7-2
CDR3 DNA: TGTGCCAGCAGTCGCCCCGCGCGGGGCGGGGGAGTGGCTGAAGCTTTCTTT
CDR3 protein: CASSRPARGGGVAEAFF

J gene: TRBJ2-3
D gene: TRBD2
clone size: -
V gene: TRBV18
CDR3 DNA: TGTGCCAGCTCACCACAGGGTAGCGGGACAACAGATACGCAGTATTTT
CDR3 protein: CASSPQGSGTTDTQYF

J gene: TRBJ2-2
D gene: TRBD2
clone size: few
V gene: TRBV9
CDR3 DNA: TGTGCCAGCAGCGTAGGCCTAGCGGGAGGTGCAGGCGCGAACACCGGGGAGCTGTTTTTT
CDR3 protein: CASSVGLAGGAGANTGELFF

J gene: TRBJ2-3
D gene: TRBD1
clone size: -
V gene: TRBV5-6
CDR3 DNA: TGTGCCAGCAGCTTGAGGCCGCAGGGGGCGGTAGATACGCAGTATTTT
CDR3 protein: CASSLRPQGAVDTQYF

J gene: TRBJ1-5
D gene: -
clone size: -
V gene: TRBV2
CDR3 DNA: TGTGCCAGCACCAAAACAGGGTCGCGTCAGCCCCAGCATTTT
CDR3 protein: CASTKTGSRQPQHF

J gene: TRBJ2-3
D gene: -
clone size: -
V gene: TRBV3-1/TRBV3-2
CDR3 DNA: TGTGCCAGCAGCCCTTACGGGGAGGGCACAGATACGCAGTATTTT
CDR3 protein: CASSPYGEGTDTQYF

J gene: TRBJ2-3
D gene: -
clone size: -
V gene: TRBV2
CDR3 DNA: TGTGCCAGCAGTGAATCCCCTCAGCCGGGAGATACGCAGTATTTT
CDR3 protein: CASSESPQPGDTQYF

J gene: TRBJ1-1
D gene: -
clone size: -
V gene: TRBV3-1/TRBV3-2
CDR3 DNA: TGTGCCAGCAGCCCTATACGGCCGCAGGGAATGAACACTGAAGCTTTCTTT
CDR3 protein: CASSPIRPQGMNTEAFF

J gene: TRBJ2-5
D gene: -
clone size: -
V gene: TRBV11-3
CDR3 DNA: TGTGCCAGCAGGAGGGCAACGGGAGAGACCCAGTACTTC
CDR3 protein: CASRRATGETQYF